The subject of this entry is one T cell receptor beta chain. These data are taken from a study of blood T cell repertoires in COVID-19. As for the study in general: Samples taken during acute and convalescent COVID-19 were collected in the United States, Italy and Spain.

The CDR3 totals 15 residues. V lost 0 bases, J lost 5 bases, and 7 bases stayed unmatched. The germline V gene encodes CDR1 SGHRS and CDR2 YFSETQ. Repertoires were generated with immunoSEQ multiplex PCR, while TCRdb's copy carries only in-frame clones and drops some. Of some 150,000 clones listed, roughly 87% are singletons. Sample: peripheral blood. This TCR derives from a human donor in a cohort sampled during active COVID-19. The rearrangement joins TRBV5-1 to TRBJ2-5; TRBD2 aligns across 7 bases. CDR3 DNA: TGCGCCAGCAGCTTGGACGGGGGAGGGGAGGAGACCCAGTACTTC. Translated: CASSLDGGGEETQYF.